The clone carrying this TCR beta chain showed up just once. What it binds is unknown. As for time point: baseline pretreatment blood. Documented treatment: 15 Gy SBRT to primary tumor, nephrectomy 4 weeks later. The data derive from a study of radiation and T cells in renal cell carcinoma. At the level of the study: Nephrectomy followed 15 Gy stereotactic body radiation by 4 weeks. Regarding the study as a whole: Without pretreatment biopsies, baseline tumor clonotype presence was undetermined.

Only in-frame clones appear in the TCRdb table, and some are missing; sequencing was by immunoSEQ multiplex PCR. The sample consists of tens of thousands of clones, over 65% of them appearing once. The source of this sequence is a man in his fifties or sixties with renal cell carcinoma. Here the sequenced sample was blood, taken from a patient whose treatment included radiotherapy and nephrectomy.

The CDR3 DNA reads TGTGCCAGCAGCACCTCCCTCGGGAACAACAATGAGCAGTTCTTC. This encodes CASSTSLGNNNEQFF. The rearrangement uses TRBV7-9 and TRBJ2-1, with D possibly being TRBD2 (5 bases). The CDR3 is made up of 15 amino acids. Trimming shortened V by 5 bases and J by 5 bases, and 16 bases separated the two germline ends. Germline V CDR1 and CDR2: SEHNR, FQNEAQ (reference sequence).